This TCR beta chain was found in a study of cytomegalovirus exposure and HLA in healthy donors. The CDR3 consists of 12 residues. Germline V gene lookup returns CDR1 SNHLY and CDR2 FYNNEI. V gave up 3 bases and J gave up 10 bases, with 11 bases separating them. 13 Jbeta primers and 60 Vbeta primers were used for the PCR. The assay was immunoSEQ multiplex PCR, and TCRdb's table has in-frame clones only and misses some. The sample shows more than 110,000 clones, 80% of them seen only once. The sequence came from a male donor in good health and CMV-seronegative. This chain links TRBV2 with TRBJ2-3; a weak D match, TRBD2 (5 bases). Source material: PBMCs. CDR3 loop: CASSEEVNPQYF. The CDR3 nucleotides read TGTGCCAGCAGTGAGGAGGTCAACCCGCAGTATTTT.